A selection of T cell receptor beta chains follows, all from one sample in a study of blood T cell repertoires in COVID-19. Sequencing used immunoSEQ multiplex PCR; TCRdb keeps in-frame clones, though not all of them. The sample has about 100,000 clones; around four fifths are singletons. Sequencing was done on a sample of peripheral blood. These TCRs come from a woman aged 65 to 85 with acute or convalescent COVID-19. CDR3s include the opening cysteine and the closing phenylalanine or tryptophan. Each record gives: CDR3 length, V gene, D gene, clone size, J gene, CDR3 DNA, CDR3 protein. D genes are given only for firm matches. Clone sizes are given selectively: once, few, many, or a class where the clone is expanded.

len: 14; v_gene: TRBV5-1; d_gene: NA; abundance: few; j_gene: TRBJ1-2; CDR3nt: TGCGCCAGCAGCTTACAGGACGGACTATATGGCTACACCTTC; CDR3aa: CASSLQDGLYGYTF
len: 13; v_gene: TRBV5-1; d_gene: NA; abundance: NA; j_gene: TRBJ2-5; CDR3nt: TGCGCCAGCAGCTTATCGCAGGGGCAGACCCAGTACTTC; CDR3aa: CASSLSQGQTQYF
len: 13; v_gene: TRBV6-5; d_gene: NA; abundance: NA; j_gene: TRBJ2-1; CDR3nt: TGTGCCAGCAGTTTGGGGGGGGCCAATGAGCAGTTCTTC; CDR3aa: CASSLGGANEQFF
len: 16; v_gene: TRBV7-6; d_gene: TRBD2; abundance: NA; j_gene: TRBJ2-5; CDR3nt: TGTGCCAGCAGCGCGGGACTAGCGGGGGGTAAAGAGACCCAGTACTTC; CDR3aa: CASSAGLAGGKETQYF
len: 15; v_gene: TRBV4-3; d_gene: TRBD2; abundance: NA; j_gene: TRBJ2-1; CDR3nt: TGCGCCAGCAGCCAGTCTTCCCGGGGGGTGAATGAGCAGTTCTTC; CDR3aa: CASSQSSRGVNEQFF
len: 16; v_gene: TRBV25-1; d_gene: NA; abundance: few; j_gene: TRBJ1-3; CDR3nt: TGTGCCAGCAGGGGCGACAGAACAGTCTCTGGAAACACCATATATTTT; CDR3aa: CASRGDRTVSGNTIYF
len: 15; v_gene: TRBV7-8; d_gene: TRBD1; abundance: once; j_gene: TRBJ1-4; CDR3nt: TGTGCCAGCAGACCTAAGGGGGCTGGTAATGAAAAACTGTTTTTT; CDR3aa: CASRPKGAGNEKLFF
len: 15; v_gene: TRBV19; d_gene: NA; abundance: NA; j_gene: TRBJ1-3; CDR3nt: TGTGCCAGTAGTCCCGGACACGTCTCTGGGAACACCATATATTTT; CDR3aa: CASSPGHVSGNTIYF
len: 12; v_gene: TRBV29-1; d_gene: NA; abundance: NA; j_gene: TRBJ2-3; CDR3nt: TGCAGCTTCGGGGGGCTGGGAGATACGCAGTATTTT; CDR3aa: CSFGGLGDTQYF
len: 15; v_gene: TRBV9; d_gene: TRBD1; abundance: NA; j_gene: TRBJ1-1; CDR3nt: TGTGCCAGCAGCGTAGAAGGACAGGGGGAGGCTGAAGCTTTCTTT; CDR3aa: CASSVEGQGEAEAFF
len: 17; v_gene: TRBV4-2; d_gene: TRBD2; abundance: NA; j_gene: TRBJ2-2; CDR3nt: TGTGCCAGCAGCCAACGGGCGGGGGGGACGATAACCGGGGAGCTGTTTTTT; CDR3aa: CASSQRAGGTITGELFF
len: 15; v_gene: TRBV6-5; d_gene: TRBD1; abundance: once; j_gene: TRBJ1-5; CDR3nt: TGTGCCAGCAGTCCCGGGACAGATAGCAATCAGCCCCAGCATTTT; CDR3aa: CASSPGTDSNQPQHF
len: 15; v_gene: TRBV5-6; d_gene: TRBD1; abundance: NA; j_gene: TRBJ2-3; CDR3nt: TGTGCCAGCAGCCCGACAGGGGGCGCGCCAGATACGCAGTATTTT; CDR3aa: CASSPTGGAPDTQYF
len: 13; v_gene: TRBV19; d_gene: NA; abundance: NA; j_gene: TRBJ1-1; CDR3nt: TGTGCCAGTAGTCTCGGGGAAAGAACTGAAGCTTTCTTT; CDR3aa: CASSLGERTEAFF
len: 17; v_gene: TRBV9; d_gene: TRBD2; abundance: NA; j_gene: TRBJ2-3; CDR3nt: TGTGCCAGCAGCGTAGGCAATGAGGGGAGGGTCACAGATACGCAGTATTTT; CDR3aa: CASSVGNEGRVTDTQYF
len: 15; v_gene: TRBV18; d_gene: TRBD1; abundance: NA; j_gene: TRBJ2-3; CDR3nt: TGTGCCAGCTCACCCGGGACAGGGGCGTTAGATACGCAGTATTTT; CDR3aa: CASSPGTGALDTQYF
len: 13; v_gene: TRBV6-1; d_gene: NA; abundance: NA; j_gene: TRBJ1-6; CDR3nt: TGTGCCAGCGTGCAGGGTGGCGATTCACCCCTCCACTTT; CDR3aa: CASVQGGDSPLHF
len: 16; v_gene: TRBV15; d_gene: TRBD2; abundance: few; j_gene: TRBJ2-5; CDR3nt: TGTGCCACCAGAACCGGGACTAGCGGGGGGACGGAGACCCAGTACTTC; CDR3aa: CATRTGTSGGTETQYF
len: 14; v_gene: TRBV25-1; d_gene: TRBD1; abundance: NA; j_gene: TRBJ1-2; CDR3nt: TGTGCCAGCAGTGAAGGACAGGGTAACTATGGCTACACCTTC; CDR3aa: CASSEGQGNYGYTF
len: 14; v_gene: TRBV7-9; d_gene: TRBD1; abundance: NA; j_gene: TRBJ1-6; CDR3nt: TGTGCCAGCAGCCCGCAGGGGGATAATTCACCCCTCCACTTT; CDR3aa: CASSPQGDNSPLHF